Described below is a single T cell receptor beta chain sequence and its context. Unique molecular identifiers were present on the cDNA, which also gained a universal primer site by template switching. TCRdb passed the 5' RACE reads through MiXCR, listing each CDR3 protein once. This sample has a few hundred thousand distinct CDR3 sequences, with roughly 26% found just once. The record originates from a study of identical twins. This CDR3 has 15 amino acids. In germline, CDR1 is LGHNA, CDR2 YSLEER. Trimming left V 0 bases short and J 3 bases short, with 12 bases between. These data are also associated with another study on T cells expressing NK-cell markers. According to that study: The contribution of dominant NKG2C+ clonotypes to CD8+ T cells in a handful of donors was about 1.0-7.5%. Clones of NKG2C+ T cells that had expanded were of unclear HCMV specificity.

This clonotype was obtained from a woman younger than 30 in good health. The chain combines TRBV4-3 with TRBJ2-7, with D possibly matching TRBD1 (6 bases). The specimen was CD4+ T cells sorted from blood. DNA for the CDR3: TGCGCCAGCAGCCAAGAGGGGGCAGAATTCTACGAGCAGTACTTC. This translates into CASSQEGAEFYEQYF.